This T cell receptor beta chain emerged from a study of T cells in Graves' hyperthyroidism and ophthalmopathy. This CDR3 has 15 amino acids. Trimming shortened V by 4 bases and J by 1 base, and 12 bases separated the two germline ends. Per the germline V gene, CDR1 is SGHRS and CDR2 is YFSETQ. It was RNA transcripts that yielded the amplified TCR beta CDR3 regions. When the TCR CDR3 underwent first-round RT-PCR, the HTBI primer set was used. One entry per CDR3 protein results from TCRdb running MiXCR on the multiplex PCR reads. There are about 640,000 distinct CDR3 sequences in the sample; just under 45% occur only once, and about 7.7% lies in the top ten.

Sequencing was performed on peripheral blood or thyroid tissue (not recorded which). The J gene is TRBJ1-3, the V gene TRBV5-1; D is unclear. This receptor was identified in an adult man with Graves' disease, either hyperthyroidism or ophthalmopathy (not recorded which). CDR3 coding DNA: TGCGCCAGCAGCGACGACCTAGGGTCTGGAAACACCATATATTTT. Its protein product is CASSDDLGSGNTIYF.